The present T cell receptor beta chain was sequenced within a study of blood T cell repertoires in COVID-19. Overall study: Nucleic acid was either cDNA or gDNA, and it came from T cells, B-cell-depleted T cells, or PBMCs.

This clone turned up a few times. Self-reported history from a screening survey and questionnaire set each donor's cohort. Cohort 3 recovered donors had two negative PCRs, clearance, or symptom resolution. TCRdb's copy holds only in-frame clones and misses some; the assay was immunoSEQ multiplex PCR. The sample consists of 200,000 or so clones, 88% of them appearing once. Germline lookup yields CDR1 SGHNT and CDR2 YYREEE (reference sequence). Trimming removed 2 bases from V and 3 bases from J; junction bases left unmatched: 7. The length of the CDR3 is 15 residues. J is TRBJ2-7 and V is TRBV5-4; 8 bases are shared with TRBD1. This TCR derives from a woman aged 25 to 45 who had recovered from COVID-19. The sequenced sample consisted of PBMCs or T cells enriched from blood (not recorded which). DNA for the CDR3: TGTGCCAGCAGCTTTTCCGGACAGGGCCACTACGAGCAGTACTTC. Its translation is CASSFSGQGHYEQYF.